The text below deals with one TCR beta chain. A read error may produce the germline difference seen at one junction end. Library preparation (for TCRbeta) was performed with unique molecular identifiers. TCRdb itself ran the PCR reads through MiXCR, one entry per CDR3 protein. This sample has about 690,000 distinct CDR3 sequences, with around 17% found just once. This record belongs to a study of T-cell reconstitution after alpha-beta-depleted transplantation in children. The CDR3 is 15 amino acids. Looked up from germline, CDR1 is SGHTA and CDR2 is FQGNSA. The rearrangement uses TRBV7-2 and TRBJ2-2; D may match TRBD1 or TRBD2 (5 bases each). The TCR originated in a human donor who donated a stem cell graft to a child with acute myeloid leukemia. Sequencing used PBMCs from the stem cell graft donor, obtained from the stem cell graft. The CDR3 region is CASSAGWGDTGDLFF. CDR3 coding DNA: TGTGCCAGCAGCGCAGGTTGGGGTGACACCGGGGACCTGTTTTTT. The variable domain in full, completed from reference TRBV7-2 and TRBJ2-2, reads GAGVSQSPSNKVTEKGKDVELRCDPISGHTALYWYRQSLGQGLEFLIYFQGNSAPDKSGLPSDRFSAERTGGSVSTLTIQRTQQEDSAVYLCASSAGWGDTGDLFFGEGSRLTVL.